Listed below are T cell receptor beta chains from one sample, sequenced in a study of cytotoxic CD8 clonotypes in ibrutinib-treated CLL. Sequenced by immunoSEQ multiplex PCR; TCRdb stores in-frame clones only, minus some. Here the sample spans about 49,000 clones, around 53% being singletons. Specimen: PBMCs, collected after 12 months of ibrutinib treatment. The receptors stem from a human donor with chronic lymphocytic leukemia. Each CDR3 is given without its conserved first and last residue. Only part of the rows carry a size: once, few, many, or a class if the clone is expanded.

clone_size,v_call,j_call,cdr3_aa
-,TRBV28,TRBJ2-3,ASRVLTELDTQY
-,TRBV5-6,TRBJ2-3,ASSLASASMNTDTQY
few,TRBV28,TRBJ2-7,ASSSGSFSYEQY
few,TRBV11-2,TRBJ1-6,ASSGQGRGSPLH
few,TRBV5-1,TRBJ2-2,ASSFQGATGELF
few,TRBV18,TRBJ2-7,ASSPPTVNYEQY
few,TRBV5-4,TRBJ2-6,ASSFDLVPGANVLT
-,TRBV2,TRBJ2-5,ASLRTSGSRETQY
few,TRBV9,TRBJ2-4,ASSTGLAGNIQY
few,TRBV9,TRBJ2-5,ASSVSTGGGSETQY
once,TRBV7-2,TRBJ2-7,ASSLWGSNYEQY
-,TRBV5-4,TRBJ2-1,ASSLELAGPYNEQF
-,TRBV28,TRBJ2-7,ASTPMGGGTSYEQY
few,TRBV29-1,TRBJ1-3,SGQSNQGNTIY
-,TRBV7-2,TRBJ2-5,ASSLGGQAEETQY
once,TRBV19,TRBJ1-1,ASSPPEAEAF
-,TRBV2,TRBJ2-1,ASISRTGVDEQF
-,TRBV7-7,TRBJ2-1,ASSSPSGTGIRNEQF
once,TRBV5-1,TRBJ2-5,ASSSLRGGSQETQY
-,TRBV7-2,TRBJ2-5,ASSLDTGESETQY
-,TRBV6-6,TRBJ2-7,ASSSGTSTYEQY
-,TRBV6-1,TRBJ1-4,ASSPRRGGIEKLF
-,TRBV6-6,TRBJ1-5,ASRSQLSEPQH
-,TRBV7-6,TRBJ2-1,ASSLVSGSEQF